Below are 31 T cell receptor beta chains sequenced from a single sample in a study of molecular identifiers for immune sequencing clone quantification. TCRdb passed the PCR reads through MiXCR, listing each CDR3 protein once. The sample yields more than 450,000 distinct CDR3 sequences, about a fifth seen once. The specimen sequenced was naive CD8+ T cells from blood, with Jurkat cell RNA spiked in. Sample subset: FACS-sorted CD8+CD4-CCR7+CD45RA+ naive T cells. The receptors were gathered from a human donor in good health. Some libraries in this study had Jurkat cell RNA spiked in.

This clonotype was found a few times. This rearrangement joins TRBV14 to TRBJ2-7; tentatively, D is TRBD1 or TRBD2 (5 bases each). Trimming removed 1 base from V and 2 bases from J, with 15 bases in between. Germline V gene lookup returns CDR1 SGHDN and CDR2 FVKESK. The CDR3 consists of 16 residues. The CDR3: CASSQVTGRRAYEQYF. The CDR3 coding sequence is TGTGCCAGCAGCCAAGTTACGGGACGGAGAGCCTACGAGCAGTACTTC.

This clonotype appeared many times. The rearrangement links TRBV4-1 to TRBJ1-5; D is unclear. CDR3 length: 14 residues. Germline CDR1 MGHRA, CDR2 YSYEKL. Trimming removed 0 bases from V and 5 bases from J, with 8 bases in between. The CDR3 sequence: CASSQEHKDQPQHF. CDR3 bases: TGCGCCAGCAGCCAAGAACATAAGGATCAGCCCCAGCATTTT.

The V call is TRBV9, the J call TRBJ2-3; 8 positions agree with TRBD2. The CDR3 is 16 residues long. Germline CDR1 and CDR2: SGDLS and YYNGEE. J was trimmed by 1 base and V by 2 bases; bases with no gene match: 6. The CDR3 is CASSVWAGGGTDTQYF. CDR3 sequence (DNA): TGTGCCAGCAGCGTTTGGGCGGGAGGCGGCACAGATACGCAGTATTTT.

Concerning this clonotype itself: It may be a read error: a sequence one base away is much more abundant. The rearrangement uses TRBV28 and TRBJ2-7; TRBD1 aligns across 7 bases. Germline V gives CDR1 MDHEN, CDR2 SYDVKM. Trimming removed 8 bases from V and 3 bases from J; junction bases left unmatched: 13. This CDR3 is 15 amino acids long. CDR3 sequence reads: CASSSPGQNYYEQYF. The CDR3 nucleotides are TGTGCCAGCTCGAGTCCGGGACAGAATTACTACGAGCAGTACTTC.

This clonotype was seen a few times. The chain couples TRBV18 to TRBJ2-2; TRBD2 is a possible D gene (5 bases). The germline V and J ends were trimmed by 3 bases and 1 base, with 6 bases remaining between them. Per germline, CDR1 KGHSH and CDR2 LQKENI. This CDR3 spans 14 amino acids. The CDR3: CASSPDWNTGELFF. The CDR3 DNA reads as TGTGCCAGCTCACCGGACTGGAACACCGGGGAGCTGTTTTTT.

This clonotype has more than one count but fewer than ten. V is TRBV6-1 and J is TRBJ1-1, with 9 bases lining up with TRBD1. The V segment lost 1 base and the J segment 8 bases; nucleotides outside the gene matches: 8. Germline assignment: CDR1 MNHNS and CDR2 SASEGT. This CDR3 is 15 amino acids long. CDR3 DNA: TGTGCCAGCAGTGAAGGGAGTAGGGACAGGGAGGAAGCTTTCTTT. Translated, it gives CASSEGSRDREEAFF.

Regarding this clonotype: This clone may be a read error of a much larger clone one base away. V and J are TRBV10-1 and TRBJ2-5; D remains ambiguous. The germline CDR1 and CDR2 sequences are WNHNN and SYGVQD (reference sequence). The CDR3 consists of 13 residues. The chain's CDR3 is CASSGAYGEAQYF. Written as DNA, the CDR3 is TGCGCCAGCAGTGGAGCCTATGGAGAGGCCCAGTACTTC.

V and J are TRBV13 and TRBJ2-5, with 13 bases lining up with TRBD2. The CDR3 runs 16 residues. Unmatched junction bases numbered 2, after V lost 3 bases and J lost 1 base. From germline, CDR1 is PRHDT and CDR2 FYEKMQ (reference sequence). CDR3 coding DNA: TGTGCCAGCAGCTTTGGGACTAGCGGGACCCAAGAGACCCAGTACTTC. It translates to CASSFGTSGTQETQYF. The whole variable domain, filled in from reference TRBV13 and TRBJ2-5, reads AAGVIQSPRHLIKEKRETATLKCYPIPRHDTVYWYQQGPGQDPQFLISFYEKMQSDKGSIPDRFSAQQFSDYHSELNMSSLELGDSALYFCASSFGTSGTQETQYFGPGTRLLVL.

CDR3 sequence (DNA): TGTGCCAGCAGGAACTTAGCGGGAGTCACCCACGAGCAGTACTTC. This codes for CASRNLAGVTHEQYF. This chain links TRBV28 with TRBJ2-7; 9 bases align to TRBD2. The V gene's germline CDR1 is MDHEN and CDR2 SYDVKM. CDR3 length: 15 residues. The ends lost 6 bases at V and 5 bases at J; junction bases unmatched: 11.

In the case of this clonotype: This may come from a read error, since a much larger clone is one base off. The rearrangement uses TRBV4-3 and TRBJ2-7; no definite D call. CDR1 is LGHNA and CDR2 is YSLEER in the germline V gene. The CDR3 length is 16 residues. Trimming pared 4 bases from V and 0 bases from J, leaving 16 bases between. The DNA of the CDR3 is TGCGCCAGCAGCCCGGCCGACTCGAGTAGCTCCTACGAGCAGTACTTC. This encodes CASSPADSSSSYEQYF.

This clonotype was observed a few times. This chain joins TRBV5-4 and TRBJ1-2; D ambiguous. V gave up 0 bases and J gave up 5 bases, with 5 bases separating them. CDR3 length: 12 amino acids. In germline, CDR1 is SGHNT, CDR2 YYREEE (reference sequence). Here the CDR3 reads CASSLARYGYTF. The DNA for the CDR3 is TGTGCCAGCAGCTTGGCCAGATATGGCTACACCTTC.

In this sample, this clonotype turned up many times. The rearrangement joins TRBV7-2 to TRBJ2-3; weak D call: TRBD1 (6 bases). There are 18 residues in the CDR3. The germline CDR1 and CDR2 sequences are SGHTA and FQGNSA. The germline V and J ends were trimmed by 1 base and 1 base, with 18 bases remaining between them. Here the CDR3 reads CASSLVWNTGPRTDTQYF. The CDR3 DNA reads TGTGCCAGCAGCTTAGTATGGAACACAGGGCCACGCACAGATACGCAGTATTTT.

Written as DNA, the CDR3 is TGTGCCAGTAGACCGGGTCCCTACAATGAGCAGTTCTTC. Amino acids: CASRPGPYNEQFF. The rearrangement joins TRBV19 to TRBJ2-1; D is uncertain. V lost 6 bases and J lost 2, with 8 bases in between. Germline V gene data show CDR1 as LNHDA and CDR2 as SQIVND (reference sequence). The CDR3 has 13 amino acids.

Regarding this clonotype: At one boundary the junction diverges from the germline segment, which might be a read error. The chain carries TRBV6-2 or TRBV6-3 and TRBJ1-2; D may be TRBD1 (5 bases). The CDR3 spans 13 residues. Germline V gene sequence: CDR1 MNHEY, CDR2 SVGEGT. The CDR3 here is CVSSPGAVYGYTF. The CDR3 DNA reads as TGTGTCAGCAGTCCCGGGGCAGTCTATGGCTACACCTTC.

The genes are TRBV7-9 and TRBJ2-7; tentatively, D is TRBD1 or TRBD2 (6 bases each). Germline lookup yields CDR1 SEHNR and CDR2 FQNEAQ (reference sequence). CDR3 length equals 14 residues. V was clipped by 2 bases and J by 3 bases, with 11 bases between them. The CDR3, as DNA: TGTGCCAGCAGCTTATCGGGGGCCTACTACGAGCAGTACTTC. Amino acid sequence: CASSLSGAYYEQYF.

This clonotype appeared a few times. This chain joins TRBV4-3 and TRBJ1-4; D is unresolved. CDR3 length: 16 amino acids. V was clipped by 0 bases and J by 0 bases, with 8 bases between them. Per the germline V gene, CDR1 is LGHNA and CDR2 is YSLEER. The CDR3 nucleotides read TGCGCCAGCAGCCAAGAGGGGAGATCAACTAATGAAAAACTGTTTTTT. Protein sequence: CASSQEGRSTNEKLFF.

This clonotype was seen at least ten times. J is TRBJ2-1 and V is TRBV5-1, with a weak D call TRBD2 (6 bases). This CDR3 has 14 amino acids. The ends were cut back, 3 bases at V and 8 bases at J, with 15 bases in the middle. Germline values: CDR1 SGHRS, CDR2 YFSETQ. CDR3 sequence reads: CASSSPLALHEQFF. The CDR3 nucleotides are TGCGCCAGCAGCTCGCCTCTAGCGCTCCATGAGCAGTTCTTC.

The chain uses TRBV5-4 and TRBJ2-2, with TRBD2 as a possible D gene (5 bases). Germline CDR1 is SGHNT and CDR2 is YYREEE (reference sequence). V was clipped by 10 bases and J by 6 bases, with 10 bases between them. CDR3 length: 11 amino acids. In DNA form, the CDR3 reads TGTGCCGGGAGCATGGCCGGGGAGCTGTTTTTT. The encoded protein is CAGSMAGELFF. The full variable domain, with the rest looked up from reference TRBV5-4 and TRBJ2-2, is ETGVTQSPTHLIKTRGQQVTLRCSSQSGHNTVSWYQQALGQGPQFIFQYYREEENGRGNFPPRFSGLQFPNYSSELNVNALELDDSALYLCAGSMAGELFFGEGSRLTVL.

In the case of this clonotype: A single base separates this from a much larger clone, so it may be a read error. This rearrangement joins TRBV27 to TRBJ2-7; 11 bases are shared with TRBD2. The CDR3 totals 15 residues. The germline gives CDR1 MNHEY, CDR2 SMNVEV (reference sequence). J was trimmed by 2 bases and V by 5 bases; bases with no gene match: 5. In nucleotides, the CDR3 is TGTGCCAGCAGTACCACTAGCGGGAGCCCCTACGAGCAGTACTTC. Translating it yields CASSTTSGSPYEQYF.

The chain couples TRBV4-3 to TRBJ1-1; D is ambiguous. V was shortened by 1 base and J by 6 bases, with 12 bases between the two germline ends. The CDR3 spans 14 residues. Germline V gives CDR1 LGHNA, CDR2 YSLEER. CDR3 protein: CASSQGQASPEAFF. The CDR3 nucleotides are TGCGCCAGCAGCCAAGGGCAGGCATCCCCTGAAGCTTTCTTT.

This clonotype was recorded many times. The V gene is TRBV7-9, the J gene TRBJ1-4, with TRBD1 matching 8 bases. The germline CDR1 and CDR2 sequences are SEHNR and FQNEAQ (reference sequence). V lost 5 bases to trimming and J lost 5 bases; unmatched junction nucleotides: 1. This CDR3 is 13 amino acids long. In DNA, the CDR3 is TGTGCCAGCAGCCGACAGGGGAATGAAAAACTGTTTTTT. This gives the protein CASSRQGNEKLFF.

This rearrangement joins TRBV11-2 to TRBJ2-5; D not resolved. The CDR3 sequence is 11 residues long. V was pared by 0 bases and J by 7 bases, with 3 bases between. CDR1 and CDR2 (germline): SGHAT, FQNNGV. The CDR3: CASSLEPTQYF. As DNA, the CDR3 is TGTGCCAGCAGCTTAGAGCCGACCCAGTACTTC.

This clonotype was recorded at least ten times. The chain has TRBV27 and TRBJ1-5, with 8 bases lining up with TRBD1. The CDR3 runs to 14 residues. Trimming removed 6 bases from V and 6 bases from J; junction bases left unmatched: 7. The germline V gene has CDR1 MNHEY and CDR2 SMNVEV (reference sequence). The CDR3 sequence is CASRATGGAQPQHF. CDR3 nucleotide sequence: TGTGCCAGCAGGGCAACAGGGGGGGCTCAGCCCCAGCATTTT.

This chain connects TRBV6-5 to TRBJ2-3; no firm D call. Germline V gives CDR1 MNHEY, CDR2 SVGAGI. V lost 6 bases and J 1 base, leaving 11 bases between the germline ends. The CDR3 has 14 amino acids. The CDR3 here is CASRSYAGTDTQYF. CDR3 coding DNA: TGTGCCAGCAGATCCTATGCTGGCACAGATACGCAGTATTTT.

In this sample, this clonotype turned up many times. CDR3 coding DNA: TGCAGTGCTAGCACGACAGCCATGAACACTGAAGCTTTCTTT. Amino acids: CSASTTAMNTEAFF. V gene TRBV20-1 combines with J gene TRBJ1-1; possible D gene TRBD1, 5 bases. Trimming took 3 bases from V and 0 from J, leaving 11 bases between them. The CDR3 covers 14 residues. Germline V gene sequence: CDR1 DFQATT, CDR2 SNEGSKA (reference sequence).

The rearrangement links TRBV7-2 to TRBJ1-2, with D perhaps matching TRBD1 (6 bases). CDR3 size: 16 residues. Trimming pared 4 bases from V and 4 bases from J, leaving 19 bases between. CDR1 is SGHTA, CDR2 FQGNSA, per germline. The CDR3 loop is CASSYWREGGIYGYTF. In nucleotides, the CDR3 is TGTGCCAGCAGCTACTGGCGTGAAGGGGGGATCTATGGCTACACCTTC.

The sample holds a few counts of this clonotype. V is TRBV4-1 and J is TRBJ2-7, with 9 bases matching TRBD2. The CDR3 totals 15 residues. V lost 0 bases to trimming and J lost 5 bases; unmatched junction nucleotides: 5. CDR1 MGHRA and CDR2 YSYEKL come from the germline V gene. DNA for the CDR3: TGCGCCAGCAGCCAAGAAGGGGCTAGCGGGAACGAGCAGTACTTC. It encodes CASSQEGASGNEQYF.

This clonotype was observed a few times. The V call is TRBV7-3, the J call TRBJ2-1, with 10 bases lining up with TRBD2. J gave up 7 bases and V 5 bases, and 8 bases lay outside the gene matches. There are 15 residues in the CDR3. CDR1 and CDR2 (germline): SGHTA, FQGTGA. As DNA, the CDR3 is TGTGCCAGCAGCCCCGGGACTAGCGTATATAATGAGCAGTTCTTC. Its translation is CASSPGTSVYNEQFF.

The chain employs TRBV27 and TRBJ2-7; D gene ambiguous. CDR3 size: 13 residues. Germline V CDR1 and CDR2: MNHEY, SMNVEV (reference sequence). Trimming took 3 bases from V and 9 from J, leaving 15 bases between them. The CDR3 reads CASSLWGAGGQYF. DNA for the CDR3: TGTGCCAGCAGTTTGTGGGGTGCTGGCGGGCAGTACTTC.

This clonotype was observed a few times. The V and J genes are TRBV4-3 and TRBJ2-7; D is uncertain. With 0 bases removed from V and 3 bases from J, the gap between germline ends came to 9 bases. The CDR3 consists of 14 residues. The V gene's germline CDR1 is LGHNA and CDR2 YSLEER. CDR3 in amino acids: CASSQDVRYYEQYF. The CDR3, as DNA: TGCGCCAGCAGCCAAGATGTCAGATACTACGAGCAGTACTTC.

The chain recombines TRBV20-1 with TRBJ2-7, with 10 bases aligning to TRBD1. Unmatched junction bases numbered 7, after V lost 0 bases and J lost 5 bases. Germline V gene sequence: CDR1 DFQATT, CDR2 SNEGSKA (reference sequence). The CDR3 length is 15 residues. The CDR3 DNA is TGCAGTGCTAGAGATCGTAGGACAGGGGGACACGAGCAGTACTTC. It specifies CSARDRRTGGHEQYF.